This paragraph reports one T cell receptor beta chain. No antigen is known for it. Unique molecular identifiers were incorporated when the TCRbeta library was constructed. From the PCR reads, TCRdb called clonotypes with MiXCR, one entry per CDR3 protein. This table holds fewer than 550,000 distinct CDR3 sequences, 15% to 20% found once. These data originate in a study of T-cell reconstitution after alpha-beta-depleted transplantation in children. Findings of the study overall: Expanded clones from the graft, numbering several hundred, reportedly supplied alpha-beta T cells about two months after transplant. The main origin of T-cell counts and diversity one year after transplant was newly produced T cells. Where some patients showed high TCRbeta diversity at day 60, it came from recipient T cells and thymic progenitors that had survived.

Germline assignment: CDR1 LGHDT and CDR2 YNNKEL (reference sequence). This CDR3 comprises 15 residues. V was shortened by 4 bases and J by 3 bases, with 13 bases between the two germline ends. The sequencing here drew on PBMCs, mostly from graft donor cells, taken 360 days after TCRalphabeta/CD19-depleted stem cell transplant. This chain joins TRBV3-1 and TRBJ2-1; no firm D call. The receptor was derived from a boy younger than two who had a stem cell transplant for Wiskott-Aldrich syndrome, so the T cells may come from the graft donor. This chain's CDR3 is CASSRNRAYYNEQFF. CDR3 nucleotides: TGTGCCAGCAGCCGCAACCGGGCCTACTACAATGAGCAGTTCTTC.